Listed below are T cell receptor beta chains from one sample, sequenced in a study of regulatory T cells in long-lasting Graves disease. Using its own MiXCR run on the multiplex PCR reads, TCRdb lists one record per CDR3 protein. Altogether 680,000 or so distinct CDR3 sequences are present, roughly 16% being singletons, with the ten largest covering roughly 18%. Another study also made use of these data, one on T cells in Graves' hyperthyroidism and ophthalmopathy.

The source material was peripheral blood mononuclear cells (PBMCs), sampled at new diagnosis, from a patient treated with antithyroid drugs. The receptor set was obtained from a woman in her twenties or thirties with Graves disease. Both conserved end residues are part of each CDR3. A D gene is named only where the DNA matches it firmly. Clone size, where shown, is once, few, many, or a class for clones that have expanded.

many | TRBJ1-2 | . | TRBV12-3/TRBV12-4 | CASSSSLGGALWTF | TGTGCCAGCAGTTCCAGCCTCGGGGGGGCGTTATGGACCTTC
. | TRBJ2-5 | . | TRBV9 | CASSPQSQPGQFIEETQYF | TGTGCCAGCAGCCCCCAGTCTCAGCCGGGACAATTTATAGAGGAGACCCAGTACTTC
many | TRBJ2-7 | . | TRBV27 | CASSSPAKIPYEQYF | TGTGCCAGCAGTTCCCCGGCTAAGATACCCTACGAGCAGTACTTC
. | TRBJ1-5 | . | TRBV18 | CASSPRIFDGDQPQHF | TGTGCCAGCTCACCACGGATTTTCGACGGCGATCAGCCCCAGCATTTT
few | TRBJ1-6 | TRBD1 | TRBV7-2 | CASSPGTANSPLHF | TGTGCCAGCAGCCCGGGGACAGCTAATTCACCCCTCCACTTT
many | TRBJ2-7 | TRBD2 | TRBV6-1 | CASSRRTSGSSYEQYF | TGTGCCAGCAGTCGGCGGACTAGCGGTAGCTCCTACGAGCAGTACTTC
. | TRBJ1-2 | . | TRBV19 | CASSQSTPSYYGYTF | TGTGCCAGTAGCCAATCAACACCTTCTTACTATGGCTACACCTTC
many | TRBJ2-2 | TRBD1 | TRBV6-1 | CAGRDRNTGELFF | TGTGCCGGAAGGGACAGAAACACCGGGGAGCTGTTTTTT
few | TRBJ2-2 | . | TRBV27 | CASSFLRDTGELFF | TGTGCCAGCAGTTTCCTCAGGGATACCGGGGAGCTGTTTTTT
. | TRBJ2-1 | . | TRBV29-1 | CSVEAQGSSYNEQFF | TGCAGCGTTGAAGCGCAGGGTTCCTCCTACAATGAGCAGTTCTTC
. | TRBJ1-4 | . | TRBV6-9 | CASSYQGGEKLFF | TGTGCCAGCAGTTACCAGGGTGGTGAAAAACTGTTTTTT
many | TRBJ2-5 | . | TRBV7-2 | CASSLRMYQETQYF | TGTGCCAGCAGCTTACGGATGTACCAAGAGACCCAGTACTTC
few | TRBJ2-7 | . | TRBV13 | CASSFSGVRDYEQYF | TGTGCCAGCAGCTTCTCTGGAGTTCGGGACTACGAGCAGTACTTC
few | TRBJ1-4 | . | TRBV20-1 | CSAGTENEKLFF | TGCAGTGCGGGCACTGAGAATGAAAAACTGTTTTTT
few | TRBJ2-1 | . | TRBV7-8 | CASSPPVARNEQFF | TGTGCCAGCAGCCCCCCAGTAGCGCGTAATGAGCAGTTCTTC
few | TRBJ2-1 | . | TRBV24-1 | CATSDPRQRNNEQFF | TGTGCCACCAGTGATCCTCGACAGAGGAACAATGAGCAGTTCTTC
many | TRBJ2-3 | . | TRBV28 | CASSLISGAKSDTQYF | TGTGCCAGCAGTTTAATTTCAGGGGCAAAATCAGATACGCAGTATTTT